The sequence of this T cell receptor (beta chain) was determined in a study of identical twins. Study results and limitations: Instead of following the same donors, the conclusions were based on cross-sectional statistical analysis.

TCRdb used MiXCR to reprocess the 5' RACE reads, holding one entry per CDR3 protein. The sample includes about 920,000 distinct CDR3 sequences, about 12% of them seen just once. This CDR3 has 17 residues. V dropped 4 bases and J dropped 0 bases, with 16 bases sitting between them. In the case of this clonotype: Antigen unknown.

With no exceptions, donors were healthy Caucasians. The same data also went into a second study, on yellow fever vaccine responses in identical twins.

The chain carries TRBV12-3 or TRBV12-4 and TRBJ2-1; TRBD2 might be the D (6 bases). This sequence was found in a young woman in good health. Sequencing was performed on PBMCs. CDR3 residues: CASSSPGGASSYNEQFF. Here the CDR3 DNA reads TGTGCCAGCAGTTCCCCTGGCGGGGCCAGCTCCTACAATGAGCAGTTCTTC.